The 28 T cell receptor beta chains presented below share a single source sample, sequenced in a study of T cells in pancreatic ductal adenocarcinoma. Selected pancreatic ductal adenocarcinoma patients had undergone surgery without neoadjuvant therapy. Measured with immunoSEQ multiplex PCR; TCRdb has only the in-frame clones, and not every one. The sample contains over 85,000 clones, around 96% of which appear only once. The sequenced material came from PBMCs. The receptors derive from a human donor with pancreatic ductal adenocarcinoma.

This chain joins TRBV7-8 and TRBJ2-3; perhaps TRBD2 as D (5 bases). CDR1 and CDR2 (germline): SGHVS, FQNEAQ. This CDR3 contains 15 residues. Trimming shortened V by 5 bases and J by 2 bases, and 14 bases separated the two germline ends. The CDR3 here is CASSRSGGLTDTQYF. CDR3 bases: TGTGCCAGCAGCCGCTCCGGAGGCCTCACAGATACGCAGTATTTT. The full variable domain, its missing parts supplied by reference TRBV7-8 and TRBJ2-3, is GAGVSQSPRYKVAKRGQDVALRCDPISGHVSLFWYQQALGQGPEFLTYFQNEAQLDKSGLPSDRFFAERPEGSVSTLKIQRTQQEDSAVYLCASSRSGGLTDTQYFGPGTRLTVL.

A single count supports this clone. The chain recombines TRBV7-3 with TRBJ2-5; the D is unclear. Deletions cut 2 bases from V and 2 bases from J, with 9 bases between. Germline lookup yields CDR1 SGHTA and CDR2 FQGTGA. The CDR3 has 14 amino acids. The CDR3 DNA reads as TGTGCCAGCAGCTTAGACCCGAGGCAAGAGACCCAGTACTTC. As protein: CASSLDPRQETQYF.

The chain has TRBV7-2 and TRBJ2-7, with D possibly matching TRBD1 (6 bases). This CDR3 region has 14 residues. The V and J ends lost 4 bases and 2 bases respectively, with 12 bases between them. CDR1 is SGHTA, CDR2 FQGNSA, per germline. This CDR3 reads CASSSNRAAYEQYF. The CDR3 bases are TGTGCCAGCAGCTCTAACAGGGCTGCCTACGAGCAGTACTTC.

This chain connects TRBV5-1 to TRBJ2-4, with D possibly matching TRBD1 (5 bases). This CDR3 has 15 amino acids. Trimming took 4 bases from V and 2 from J, leaving 13 bases between them. Germline V lookup: CDR1 SGHRS, CDR2 YFSETQ. Here the CDR3 DNA reads TGCGCCAGCAGCCCGGCAGGGTTCTCCAAAAACATTCAGTACTTC. As protein: CASSPAGFSKNIQYF.

J is TRBJ1-1 and V is TRBV2, with D perhaps TRBD1 (5 bases). V was shortened by 11 bases and J by 3 bases, with 16 bases between the two germline ends. Germline V gives CDR1 SNHLY, CDR2 FYNNEI. The CDR3 is 13 residues long. Here the CDR3 DNA reads TGTGCCTTCTCAACTACGGGGGACACTGAAGCTTTCTTT. Amino acids: CAFSTTGDTEAFF.

This clone was counted a single time. This chain joins TRBV4-2 and TRBJ1-1, with D possibly matching TRBD1 (5 bases). The germline V and J ends were trimmed by 0 bases and 4 bases, with 9 bases remaining between them. This CDR3 contains 14 residues. Germline V gene sequence: CDR1 LGHNA, CDR2 YNFKEQ. The CDR3 loop is CASSQDFRGTEAFF. The DNA of the CDR3 is TGTGCCAGCAGCCAAGATTTTAGGGGCACTGAAGCTTTCTTT.

This chain connects TRBV5-1 to TRBJ2-7; 9 bases are shared with TRBD1. J lost 0 bases, V lost 4 bases, and 5 bases had no gene match. The CDR3 is 15 residues long. Germline V lookup: CDR1 SGHRS, CDR2 YFSETQ. The CDR3 loop reads CASSTGQGSSYEQYF. CDR3 DNA: TGCGCCAGCAGCACCGGACAGGGGAGCTCCTACGAGCAGTACTTC.

This chain uses TRBV5-1 with TRBJ2-7; maybe TRBD1 (6 bases). This CDR3 contains 16 residues. Germline values: CDR1 SGHRS, CDR2 YFSETQ. The germline V and J ends were trimmed by 0 bases and 2 bases, with 15 bases remaining between them. The CDR3 DNA sequence: TGCGCCAGCAGCTTGGTCCTTCTTACAGGGACCTACGAGCAGTACTTC. It encodes CASSLVLLTGTYEQYF.

The chain has TRBV4-1 and TRBJ2-4; tentative D call: TRBD1 (6 bases). The germline gives CDR1 MGHRA, CDR2 YSYEKL. With 1 base removed from V and 3 bases from J, the gap between germline ends came to 16 bases. CDR3 size: 17 residues. The CDR3 nucleotides are TGCGCCAGCAGCCAAGCGGATGGAAGGGGGATCAAAAACATTCAGTACTTC. This sequence encodes CASSQADGRGIKNIQYF.

The rearrangement uses TRBV30 and TRBJ2-7, with 8 bases identical to TRBD1. The CDR3 consists of 14 residues. Trimming removed 8 bases from V and 4 bases from J; junction bases left unmatched: 13. CDR1 and CDR2 (germline): GTSNPN, SVGIG (reference sequence). CDR3 sequence reads: CAGNGPGGSYEQYF. CDR3 nucleotide sequence: TGTGCCGGCAACGGGCCAGGGGGCTCTTACGAGCAGTACTTC. Using reference TRBV30 and TRBJ2-7 for the parts outside the CDR3, the full variable domain is SQTIHQWPATLVQPVGSPLSLECTVEGTSNPNLYWYRQAAGRGLQLLFYSVGIGQISSEVPQNLSASRPQDRQFILSSKKLLLSDSGFYLCAGNGPGGSYEQYFGPGTRLTVT.

This clone has just one count. The chain employs TRBV6-1 and TRBJ1-5; unclear D gene. V lost 6 bases and J 2 bases, leaving 11 bases between the germline ends. The CDR3 has 14 amino acids. Germline lookup yields CDR1 MNHNS and CDR2 SASEGT. In DNA form, the CDR3 reads TGTGCCAGCAGCCCCGCGCATGGCAATCAGCCCCAGCATTTT. Its protein product is CASSPAHGNQPQHF.

This clone appeared once. The gene calls are TRBV27 and TRBJ1-4, with no clear D. The ends were cut back, 5 bases at V and 7 bases at J, with 17 bases in the middle. The germline V gene has CDR1 MNHEY and CDR2 SMNVEV (reference sequence). The CDR3 sequence is 15 residues long. The CDR3 coding sequence is TGTGCCAGCAGTACCCAGCCGGGAGGGTTTGAAAAACTGTTTTTT. Protein product: CASSTQPGGFEKLFF.

This chain connects TRBV4-3 to TRBJ2-1; 11 bases match TRBD2. CDR3 length equals 17 residues. The germline gives CDR1 LGHNA, CDR2 YSLEER. J gave up 6 bases and V 1 base, and 8 bases lay outside the gene matches. CDR3 DNA: TGCGCCAGCAGCCAAGTGATAGCGGGAGGGCCAATCAATGAGCAGTTCTTC. This translates into CASSQVIAGGPINEQFF.

The chain joins TRBV7-2 to TRBJ2-4; 7 positions match TRBD1. The CDR3 is made up of 14 amino acids. V lost 6 bases to trimming and J lost 8 bases; unmatched junction nucleotides: 10. The germline gives CDR1 SGHTA, CDR2 FQGNSA. Here the CDR3 reads CASSPDRVVHIQYF. The CDR3, as DNA: TGTGCCAGCAGTCCCGACAGGGTTGTGCACATTCAGTACTTC.

This clone was found once. The CDR3 spells CASSIPGGTDTQYF. The CDR3 nucleotides read TGTGCCAGCAGCATCCCCGGGGGCACAGATACGCAGTATTTT. The chain uses TRBV9 and TRBJ2-3, with D possibly being TRBD2 (5 bases). This CDR3 spans 14 amino acids. Looked up from germline, CDR1 is SGDLS and CDR2 is YYNGEE. Deletions cut 4 bases from V and 1 base from J, with 10 bases between.

The J gene is TRBJ1-1, the V gene TRBV28; 8 bases map to TRBD1. The CDR3 covers 11 residues. V shed 6 bases and J 11 bases; nucleotides not matched to a gene: 5. Germline assignment: CDR1 MDHEN and CDR2 SYDVKM. The CDR3 nucleotides read TGTGCCAGCAGATGGACAGGGTTGGCTTTCTTT. Its protein product is CASRWTGLAFF.

J is TRBJ2-7 and V is TRBV7-9; D not resolved. The CDR3 loop spans 12 amino acids. Germline V CDR1 and CDR2: SEHNR, FQNEAQ (reference sequence). Trimming pared 5 bases from V and 7 bases from J, leaving 12 bases between. The CDR3 DNA is TGTGCCAGCAGCGCCGAGATCGAGGAGCAGTACTTC. Translation: CASSAEIEEQYF.

The V call is TRBV9, the J call TRBJ2-7; 9 nucleotides align to TRBD2. Germline CDR1 SGDLS, CDR2 YYNGEE. The CDR3 covers 14 residues. With V trimmed by 4 bases and J by 3 bases, 5 bases remained unmatched. CDR3 region: CASSPLAGLYEQYF. CDR3 coding DNA: TGTGCCAGCAGCCCCCTAGCGGGGCTCTACGAGCAGTACTTC.

V gene TRBV19 combines with J gene TRBJ2-2; a possible D gene is TRBD1 (7 bases). V lost 6 bases and J lost 6, with 23 bases in between. This CDR3 has 17 amino acids. Looked up from germline, CDR1 is LNHDA and CDR2 is SQIVND (reference sequence). The chain's CDR3 is CASRSPGVGGAAGELFF. CDR3 coding DNA: TGTGCCAGTAGGAGCCCGGGGGTAGGGGGCGCGGCCGGGGAGCTGTTTTTT.

DNA for the CDR3: TGCGCCAGCAGCCGACAGGGCAGAGAGACCCAGTACTTC. Its protein is CASSRQGRETQYF. The chain links TRBV4-3 to TRBJ2-5; 7 bases map to TRBD1. V gave up 4 bases and J gave up 4 bases; unmatched junction bases: 3. Germline CDR1 is LGHNA and CDR2 is YSLEER. This CDR3 is 13 amino acids long.

The chain employs TRBV6-5 and TRBJ2-2; 9 bases agree with TRBD2. The junction had 8 bases not matched to a gene; V was cut back by 10 bases and J by 5 bases. This CDR3 is built from 14 residues. The germline CDR1 and CDR2 sequences are MNHEY and SVGAGI. Here the CDR3 reads CATWGAGGTGELFF. In DNA form, the CDR3 reads TGTGCCACCTGGGGGGCGGGAGGGACCGGGGAGCTGTTTTTT.

The rearrangement joins TRBV18 to TRBJ2-3, with 7 bases identical to TRBD2. V shed 4 bases, J shed 10 bases, and the junction held 8 bases outside the gene matches. The germline gives CDR1 KGHSH, CDR2 LQKENI. CDR3 length equals 13 residues. CDR3 nucleotides: TGTGCCAGCTCACGGCCGACTAGCCCGGCGCAGTATTTT. This codes for CASSRPTSPAQYF.

The rearrangement joins TRBV18 to TRBJ2-5; TRBD1 agrees at 10 bases. The CDR3 consists of 14 residues. Germline assignment: CDR1 KGHSH and CDR2 LQKENI. Trimming cost V 5 bases and J 4 bases; bases outside gene matches: 4. The CDR3 nucleotides read TGTGCCAGCTCAGCGGGACAGGGGACAGAGACCCAGTACTTC. Amino acids: CASSAGQGTETQYF.

This clone has only a few counts. The rearrangement joins TRBV11-2 to TRBJ1-1; no clear D. CDR1 SGHAT and CDR2 FQNNGV come from the germline V gene. The CDR3 has 13 residues. The ends were cut back, 5 bases at V and 0 bases at J, with 7 bases in the middle. The CDR3: CASSRSVNTEAFF. The CDR3 DNA reads as TGTGCCAGCAGCCGTTCGGTGAACACTGAAGCTTTCTTT.

The chain links TRBV2 to TRBJ2-1; TRBD2 matches 10 bases. CDR3 length: 15 amino acids. Losses at the gene ends were 7 bases for V and 2 bases for J; bases not matched to a gene: 5. The germline gives CDR1 SNHLY, CDR2 FYNNEI. The CDR3 loop reads CASKNSGGTYNEQFF. The DNA of the CDR3 is TGTGCCAGCAAAAATAGCGGGGGGACCTACAATGAGCAGTTCTTC. The whole variable domain, filled in from reference TRBV2 and TRBJ2-1, reads EPEVTQTPSHQVTQMGQEVILRCVPISNHLYFYWYRQILGQKVEFLVSFYNNEISEKSEIFDDQFSVERPDGSNFTLKIRSTKLEDSAMYFCASKNSGGTYNEQFFGPGTRLTVL.

V is TRBV7-6 and J is TRBJ2-1; TRBD1 matches at 7 bases. Germline V lookup: CDR1 SGHVS, CDR2 FNYEAQ. V lost 5 bases to trimming and J lost 0 bases; unmatched junction nucleotides: 7. The CDR3 extends over 16 amino acids. The CDR3 DNA reads as TGTGCCAGCAGCCAGGGGACAGCAAGCTCCTACAATGAGCAGTTCTTC. This encodes CASSQGTASSYNEQFF.

This chain joins TRBV5-1 and TRBJ2-1; no firm D call. Trimming took off 2 bases at V and 5 bases at J, with 8 bases between the two ends. The CDR3 sequence is 13 residues long. Germline loops: CDR1 SGHRS, CDR2 YFSETQ. The chain's CDR3 is CASSFSLDNEQFF. CDR3 nucleotide sequence: TGCGCCAGCAGCTTTTCCTTAGACAATGAGCAGTTCTTC. The full variable domain, rest sourced from reference TRBV5-1 and TRBJ2-1, is KAGVTQTPRYLIKTRGQQVTLSCSPISGHRSVSWYQQTPGQGLQFLFEYFSETQRNKGNFPGRFSGRQFSNSRSEMNVSTLELGDSALYLCASSFSLDNEQFFGPGTRLTVL.

The chain carries TRBV7-2 and TRBJ2-3, with 10 bases fitting TRBD2. After removal of 2 bases from V and 5 bases from J, the junction contained 10 bases not matched to a gene. Germline V gene data show CDR1 as SGHTA and CDR2 as FQGNSA. CDR3 size: 17 residues. CDR3 DNA: TGTGCCAGCAGCTTAAGAAGCGGGAGGGCCCATGGAGATACGCAGTATTTT. Its protein product is CASSLRSGRAHGDTQYF.